This T cell receptor (beta chain) was captured in a study of cytomegalovirus exposure and HLA in healthy donors. Trimming left V 0 bases short and J 1 base short, with 11 bases between. Germline assignment: CDR1 SGHRS and CDR2 YFSETQ. The CDR3 is 15 residues long. Some clones are missing from TCRdb's copy, which holds only in-frame ones; the method was immunoSEQ multiplex PCR. The table shows around 190,000 clones, with 86% occurring only once. This sequence joins TRBV5-1 and TRBJ2-7; TRBD2 is a possible D gene (6 bases). The sequencing input was PBMCs. The TCR comes from a woman under 30 in good health and CMV-seronegative. CDR3 nucleotides: TGCGCCAGCAGCTTGGCCGGAGGGCTATCCTACGAGCAGTACTTC. Residues: CASSLAGGLSYEQYF.